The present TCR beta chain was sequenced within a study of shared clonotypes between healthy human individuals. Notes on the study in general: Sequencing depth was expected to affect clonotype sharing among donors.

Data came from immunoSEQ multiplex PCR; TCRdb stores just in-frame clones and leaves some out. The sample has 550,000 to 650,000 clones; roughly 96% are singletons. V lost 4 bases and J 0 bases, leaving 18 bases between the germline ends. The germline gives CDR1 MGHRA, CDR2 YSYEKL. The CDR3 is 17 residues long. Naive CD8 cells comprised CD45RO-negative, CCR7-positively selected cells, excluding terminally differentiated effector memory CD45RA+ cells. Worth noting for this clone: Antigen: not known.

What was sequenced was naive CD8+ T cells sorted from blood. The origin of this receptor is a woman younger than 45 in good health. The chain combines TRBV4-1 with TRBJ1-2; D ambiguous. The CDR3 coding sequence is TGCGCCAGCAGCCCGGTGGATCAGGTACAATCTAACTATGGCTACACCTTC. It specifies CASSPVDQVQSNYGYTF.